The 28 T cell receptor beta chains in this list originate from one sample, sequenced in a study of T-cell memory formation after mild COVID-19. A single record per CDR3 protein comes from TCRdb applying MiXCR to the 5' RACE reads. Of around 200,000 distinct CDR3 sequences in the sample, around a sixth were seen once. Specimen: PBMCs or a T cell subset sorted from them (not recorded which). These receptors were obtained from a man younger than 35 who had mild COVID-19 (a few samples of this study predate the infection). Cell type and time point are not known.

V usage is TRBV10-3 and J usage is TRBJ1-2; 10 positions agree with TRBD1. The V segment lost 7 bases and the J segment 7 bases; nucleotides outside the gene matches: 9. Germline V lookup: CDR1 ENHRY, CDR2 SYGVKD. This CDR3 is 14 amino acids long. CDR3 region: CAINNFGQGGGYTF. DNA of the CDR3: TGTGCCATCAATAACTTTGGACAGGGGGGTGGCTACACCTTC.

The chain is built from TRBV7-2 and TRBJ2-1; D is possibly TRBD2 (5 bases). The CDR3 consists of 13 residues. Between the trimmed V and J ends, which lost 5 bases and 9 bases, there was a span of 14 bases. Looked up from germline, CDR1 is SGHTA and CDR2 is FQGNSA. The CDR3 DNA sequence: TGTGCCAGCAGCGCCCACCAGGCGGGTGAGCAGTTCTTC. This sequence encodes CASSAHQAGEQFF.

Only a few counts were recorded for this clonotype. The genes are TRBV3-1 and TRBJ1-4; no clear D. V was shortened by 4 bases and J by 7 bases, with 13 bases between the two germline ends. Per germline, CDR1 LGHDT and CDR2 YNNKEL (reference sequence). CDR3 length: 14 amino acids. In DNA form, the CDR3 reads TGTGCCAGCAGCCGCAACCCCGCCGGTGAAAAACTGTTTTTT. Amino acids: CASSRNPAGEKLFF.

This clonotype was counted between two and nine times. V and J are TRBV6-5 and TRBJ2-2, with 9 bases fitting TRBD1. CDR1 and CDR2 (germline): MNHEY, SVGAGI. V lost 8 bases and J lost 4; bases outside the gene matches: 2. The CDR3 sequence is 13 residues long. CDR3 sequence (DNA): TGTGCCAGCCGACAGGGGGGCACCGGGGAGCTGTTTTTT. This encodes CASRQGGTGELFF.

CDR3 DNA: TGTGCCAGCAGCTTGGGGTCAGGGTCTGGGGCCAACGTCCTGACTTTC. This translates into CASSLGSGSGANVLTF. The rearrangement joins TRBV5-4 to TRBJ2-6, with TRBD1 as a possible D gene (5 bases). Germline loops: CDR1 SGHNT, CDR2 YYREEE (reference sequence). With 0 bases removed from V and 1 base from J, the gap between germline ends came to 8 bases. The CDR3 sequence is 16 residues long.

The chain couples TRBV20-1 to TRBJ1-1; D gene uncertain. This CDR3 is built from 13 residues. Trimming took 5 bases from V and 7 from J, leaving 17 bases between them. CDR1 DFQATT and CDR2 SNEGSKA come from the germline V gene (reference sequence). This CDR3 is CSAPDGVGGEAFF. CDR3 nucleotides: TGCAGTGCTCCTGATGGGGTGGGCGGTGAAGCTTTCTTT.

The chain recombines TRBV11-2 with TRBJ1-1; a weak D match, TRBD1 (5 bases). This CDR3 region has 18 residues. Germline V gives CDR1 SGHAT, CDR2 FQNNGV. V was clipped by 2 bases and J by 1 base, with 20 bases between them. The CDR3 nucleotides read TGTGCCAGCAGCTTAAATTTCGGGGCGAGGCGGGCGAACACTGAAGCTTTCTTT. Translating it yields CASSLNFGARRANTEAFF. The whole variable domain, filled in from reference TRBV11-2 and TRBJ1-1, reads EAGVAQSPRYKIIEKRQSVAFWCNPISGHATLYWYQQILGQGPKLLIQFQNNGVVDDSQLPKDRFSAERLKGVDSTLKIQPAKLEDSAVYLCASSLNFGARRANTEAFFGQGTRLTVV.

In its sample, this clonotype was seen a few times. The gene calls are TRBV10-3 and TRBJ2-1, with D unclear. The CDR3 has 16 residues. The V end lost 7 bases, the J end lost 0 bases, and 16 bases lay between the germline ends. Germline CDR1 ENHRY, CDR2 SYGVKD. CDR3 region: CAITATTQSSYNEQFF. The CDR3, as DNA: TGTGCCATCACTGCTACCACTCAGAGCTCCTACAATGAGCAGTTCTTC.

V is TRBV27 and J is TRBJ2-3; TRBD1 matches at 7 bases. CDR3 size: 15 residues. Germline CDR1 reads MNHEY; CDR2 reads SMNVEV (reference sequence). Losses at the gene ends were 2 bases for V and 4 bases for J; bases not matched to a gene: 6. The CDR3 sequence is CASSLKGAWADTQYF. CDR3 nucleotides: TGTGCCAGCAGTTTAAAGGGGGCCTGGGCAGATACGCAGTATTTT.

CDR3 DNA: TGTGCCATCAGTAAAACAGGGTTCTCCGGAAACACCATATATTTT. It is translated as CAISKTGFSGNTIYF. This chain connects TRBV10-3 to TRBJ1-3, with D tentatively TRBD1 (6 bases). This CDR3 has 15 residues. Germline lookup yields CDR1 ENHRY and CDR2 SYGVKD. V gave up 5 bases and J gave up 4 bases, with 15 bases separating them.

This CDR3 is CSVVEVLPQETQYF. The CDR3 bases are TGCAGCGTTGTAGAGGTCTTGCCGCAAGAGACCCAGTACTTC. The rearrangement joins TRBV29-1 to TRBJ2-5, with unresolved D. The V gene lost 4 bases and the J gene lost 2 bases, with 14 bases spanning the gap. This CDR3 contains 14 residues. The germline gives CDR1 SQVTM, CDR2 ANQGSEA.

The chain has TRBV18 and TRBJ1-4, with a tentative D call TRBD1 (6 bases). The CDR3 runs to 12 residues. Germline assignment: CDR1 KGHSH and CDR2 LQKENI. V gave up 8 bases and J gave up 5 bases, with 9 bases separating them. The CDR3 nucleotides read TGTGCCAGCCACACAGGGAATGAAAAACTGTTTTTT. It translates to CASHTGNEKLFF.

This clonotype has a handful of counts. This sequence joins TRBV5-1 and TRBJ2-5; perhaps TRBD2 as D (6 bases). V was trimmed by 0 bases and J by 1 base, leaving 13 bases between them. This CDR3 has 16 amino acids. Germline V lookup: CDR1 SGHRS, CDR2 YFSETQ. Here the CDR3 DNA reads TGCGCCAGCAGCTTGGGCGGAGGGGCCAGCCAAGAGACCCAGTACTTC. Translation: CASSLGGGASQETQYF.

J is TRBJ2-7 and V is TRBV29-1; no firm D call. From germline, CDR1 is SQVTM and CDR2 ANQGSEA. V dropped 4 bases and J dropped 7 bases, with 29 bases sitting between them. The CDR3 has 17 amino acids. The CDR3: CSVGWAGGFVSYNEQYF. Here the CDR3 DNA reads TGCAGCGTTGGGTGGGCAGGCGGATTCGTCTCCTACAATGAGCAGTACTTC.

The table lists this clonotype with a few counts. The V and J genes are TRBV6-2 or TRBV6-3 and TRBJ2-1; 10 bases fit TRBD2. V shed 2 bases, J shed 9 bases, and the junction held 10 bases outside the gene matches. This CDR3 contains 16 residues. The germline CDR1 and CDR2 sequences are MNHEY and SVGEGT. The CDR3, as DNA: TGTGCCAGCAGTTACCCGGGGAGCGGGGGGGAAGGTGAGCAGTTCTTC. It encodes CASSYPGSGGEGEQFF.

This clonotype was recorded at least ten times. The chain has TRBV5-1 and TRBJ2-5, with TRBD2 matching 11 bases. With V trimmed by 5 bases and J by 5 bases, 5 bases remained unmatched. This CDR3 contains 14 residues. Germline CDR1 reads SGHRS; CDR2 reads YFSETQ. The CDR3 nucleotides read TGCGCCAGCAGTTCTACTAGCGGGGGTGAGACCCAGTACTTC. Its translation: CASSSTSGGETQYF.

This chain joins TRBV11-2 and TRBJ2-1, with TRBD2 identical over 11 bases. The CDR3 consists of 16 residues. Germline V gives CDR1 SGHAT, CDR2 FQNNGV. Losses at the gene ends were 4 bases for V and 4 bases for J; bases not matched to a gene: 6. The CDR3 loop is CASSYLIAGGYNEQFF. CDR3 nucleotide sequence: TGTGCCAGCAGCTACTTAATAGCGGGAGGGTACAATGAGCAGTTCTTC.

The chain joins TRBV5-6 to TRBJ1-1; 7 nucleotides match TRBD1. The ends lost 2 bases at V and 2 bases at J; junction bases unmatched: 12. The CDR3 sequence is 17 residues long. Germline lookup yields CDR1 SGHDT and CDR2 YYEEEE. CDR3 loop: CASSFVSTGTDNTEAFF. The CDR3 nucleotides are TGTGCCAGCAGCTTCGTCTCAACCGGGACAGACAACACTGAAGCTTTCTTT.

The chain links TRBV18 to TRBJ2-1; TRBD2 aligns across 7 bases. The CDR3 runs 16 residues. Germline V CDR1 and CDR2: KGHSH, LQKENI. The ends lost 2 bases at V and 6 bases at J; junction bases unmatched: 10. CDR3 amino acids: CASSPKAGVAGNEQFF. The CDR3 DNA is TGTGCCAGCTCACCAAAGGCGGGGGTCGCAGGCAATGAGCAGTTCTTC.

This clonotype was recorded a few times. This rearrangement joins TRBV20-1 to TRBJ1-1, with D maybe TRBD1 (5 bases). CDR1 and CDR2 (germline): DFQATT, SNEGSKA (reference sequence). This CDR3 region has 12 residues. This chain's CDR3 is CRVGTPEGEAFF. DNA of the CDR3: TGCAGGGTTGGGACTCCCGAGGGGGAAGCTTTCTTT.

The chain is built from TRBV24-1 and TRBJ2-1, with D hard to call. V gave up 3 bases and J gave up 1 base, with 3 bases separating them. Germline lookup yields CDR1 KGHDR and CDR2 SFDVKD. This CDR3 region has 13 residues. Here the CDR3 reads CATSDRSYNEQFF. Here the CDR3 DNA reads TGTGCCACCAGTGATCGATCCTACAATGAGCAGTTCTTC.

This clonotype was counted a few times. This CDR3 reads CAWSVTKKLFF. CDR3 DNA sequence: TGTGCCTGGAGTGTTACCAAAAAACTGTTTTTT. This chain links TRBV30 with TRBJ1-4; no reliable D call. CDR3 size: 11 residues. In germline, CDR1 is GTSNPN, CDR2 SVGIG (reference sequence). V dropped 0 bases and J dropped 9 bases, with 5 bases sitting between them. The variable domain in full, completed from reference TRBV30 and TRBJ1-4, reads SQTIHQWPATLVQPVGSPLSLECTVEGTSNPNLYWYRQAAGRGLQLLFYSVGIGQISSEVPQNLSASRPQDRQFILSSKKLLLSDSGFYLCAWSVTKKLFFGSGTQLSVL.

J is TRBJ1-1 and V is TRBV28, with D possibly matching TRBD1 (5 bases). This CDR3 region has 15 residues. Trimming left V 3 bases short and J 1 base short, with 12 bases between. Germline V gene lookup returns CDR1 MDHEN and CDR2 SYDVKM. The CDR3 region has the DNA TGTGCCAGCAGTTTCGAGGACACGGGGAACACTGAAGCTTTCTTT. Translated, it gives CASSFEDTGNTEAFF.

This clonotype was observed a handful of times. The genes are TRBV4-2 and TRBJ1-5, with a possible D match to TRBD1 (6 bases). This CDR3 contains 14 residues. Between the trimmed V and J ends, which lost 4 bases and 5 bases, there was a span of 12 bases. In germline, CDR1 is LGHNA, CDR2 YNFKEQ. CDR3 region: CASSPTQGHQPQHF. The DNA for the CDR3 is TGTGCCAGCAGCCCTACCCAGGGGCATCAGCCCCAGCATTTT.

The chain couples TRBV6-5 to TRBJ2-4; TRBD2 matches 7 bases. This CDR3 has 13 amino acids. Germline CDR1 and CDR2: MNHEY and SVGAGI. Trimming took 6 bases from V and 7 from J; bases not matched to a gene: 6. CDR3 DNA sequence: TGTGCCAGCAGGGGAGGGGCCCGGAACATTCAGTACTTC. Translation gives CASRGGARNIQYF.

Judged by abundance, this clonotype is medium-sized. The J gene is TRBJ2-5, the V gene TRBV20-1, with D possibly being TRBD1 or TRBD2 (6 bases each). Trimming stripped 3 bases from V and 3 bases from J, with 8 bases between. Germline V lookup: CDR1 DFQATT, CDR2 SNEGSKA (reference sequence). The CDR3 loop spans 12 amino acids. CDR3 region: CSARGGEETQYF. The CDR3 bases are TGCAGTGCTAGGGGGGGCGAAGAGACCCAGTACTTC.

V gene TRBV20-1 combines with J gene TRBJ2-2; D might be TRBD1 (6 bases). There are 13 residues in the CDR3. V was trimmed by 3 bases and J by 5 bases, leaving 10 bases between them. Germline-derived CDR1 and CDR2 are DFQATT and SNEGSKA (reference sequence). CDR3 sequence: CSARDSLTGELFF. As DNA, the CDR3 is TGCAGTGCTAGGGACAGTCTAACCGGGGAGCTGTTTTTT.

This clonotype was seen a few times. This chain joins TRBV12-3 or TRBV12-4 and TRBJ2-5; TRBD1 aligns across 10 bases. The CDR3 loop spans 15 amino acids. V was clipped by 3 bases and J by 5 bases; unmatched bases: 6. Here the CDR3 reads CASSFGQGVLETQYF. In DNA form, the CDR3 reads TGTGCCAGCAGTTTCGGACAGGGGGTGTTGGAGACCCAGTACTTC.